What follows is one T cell receptor beta chain and its context. The antigen is undetermined. The V gene lost 4 bases and the J gene lost 5 bases, with 15 bases spanning the gap. Germline CDR1 is SGHRS and CDR2 is YFSETQ. The CDR3 length is 14 residues. The data stem from a study of T-cell memory formation after mild COVID-19. Looking at the study overall: TCR clustering was largely donor specific.

General study results and limits: Later expanders leaned toward CD4+, whereas clones contracting from day 15 to 85 were balanced CD4/CD8. Prior to infection, memory already included some responding clones, suggesting cross-reactive memory joined.

TCR alpha and TCR beta cDNA libraries carrying sample barcodes and UMIs were produced by 5'RACE using constant-segment primers. One entry per CDR3 protein results from TCRdb running MiXCR on the 5' RACE reads. The sample has more than 80,000 distinct CDR3 sequences; over 10% are singletons. The clonotype was recovered from an adult woman who had mild COVID-19 (a few samples of this study predate the infection). Cell type and time point are not known. Sequenced: PBMCs or a T cell subset sorted from them (not recorded which). The chain has TRBV5-1 and TRBJ1-1; TRBD1 might be the D (6 bases). In nucleotides, the CDR3 is TGCGCCAGCAGCCAGACTGGGGGGCAAACTGAAGCTTTCTTT. It codes for CASSQTGGQTEAFF.